The T cell receptor beta chain described here comes from a study of cytomegalovirus exposure and HLA in healthy donors. This CDR3 has 17 amino acids. CDR1 is SEHNR and CDR2 is FQNEAQ in the germline V gene (reference sequence). Study-wide results and limits: Clonal expansion, a later analysis showed, was greater in HLA-associated TCR beta chains than in equally common others.

PCR used 60 Vbeta primers and 13 Jbeta primers. The protocol was immunoSEQ multiplex PCR, while the TCRdb copy is restricted to in-frame clones and leaves out a portion. The repertoire holds 150,000 to 160,000 clones, about 85% seen once, with roughly 2.4% in the top ten. All donors participated as healthy donors of bone marrow. A remark on this clone: Its antigen is undetermined. An end of the junction differs from the germline gene, which may be a read error.

The material sequenced was PBMCs. V and J are TRBV7-9 and TRBJ2-1, with D tentatively TRBD2 (6 bases). The sequence came from a woman aged 18-35 years in good health and CMV-seronegative. As DNA, the CDR3 is TGTTCCAGCAGCTTAGTACCTACGGGAGAAGCGGACAATGAGCAGTTCTTC. It codes for CSSSLVPTGEADNEQFF.